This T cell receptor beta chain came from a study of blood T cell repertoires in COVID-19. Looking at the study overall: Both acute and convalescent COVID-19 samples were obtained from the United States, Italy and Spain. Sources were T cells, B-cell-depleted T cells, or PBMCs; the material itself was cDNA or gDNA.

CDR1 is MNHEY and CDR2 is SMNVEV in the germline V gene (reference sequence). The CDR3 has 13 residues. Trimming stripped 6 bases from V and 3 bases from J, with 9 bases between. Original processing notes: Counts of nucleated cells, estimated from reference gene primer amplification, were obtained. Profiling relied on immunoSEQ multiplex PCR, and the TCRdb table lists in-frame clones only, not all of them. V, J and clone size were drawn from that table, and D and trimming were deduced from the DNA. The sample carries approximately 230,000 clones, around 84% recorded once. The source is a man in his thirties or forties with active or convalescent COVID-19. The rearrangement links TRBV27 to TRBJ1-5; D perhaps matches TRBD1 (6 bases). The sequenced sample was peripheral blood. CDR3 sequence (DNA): TGTGCCAGCAGACGGACAGTCAATCAGCCCCAGCATTTT. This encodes CASRRTVNQPQHF.